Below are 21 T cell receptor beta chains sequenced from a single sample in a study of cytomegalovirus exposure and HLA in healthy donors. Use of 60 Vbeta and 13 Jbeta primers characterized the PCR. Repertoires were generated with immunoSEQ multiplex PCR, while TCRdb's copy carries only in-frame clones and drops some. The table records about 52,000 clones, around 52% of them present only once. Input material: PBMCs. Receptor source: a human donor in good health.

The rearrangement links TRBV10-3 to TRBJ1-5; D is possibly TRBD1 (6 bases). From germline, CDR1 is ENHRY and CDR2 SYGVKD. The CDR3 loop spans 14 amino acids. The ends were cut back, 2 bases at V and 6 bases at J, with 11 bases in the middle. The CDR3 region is CAISEVEQGQPQHF. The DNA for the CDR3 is TGTGCCATCAGTGAGGTGGAACAGGGTCAGCCCCAGCATTTT.

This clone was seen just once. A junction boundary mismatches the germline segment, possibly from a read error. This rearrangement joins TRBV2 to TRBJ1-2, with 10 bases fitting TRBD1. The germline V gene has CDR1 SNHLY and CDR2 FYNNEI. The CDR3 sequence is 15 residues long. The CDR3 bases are TGTGCCAGCAGTACCACGGACAGGGGGTTCTATGGCTACCCCTTC. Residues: CASSTTDRGFYGYPF.

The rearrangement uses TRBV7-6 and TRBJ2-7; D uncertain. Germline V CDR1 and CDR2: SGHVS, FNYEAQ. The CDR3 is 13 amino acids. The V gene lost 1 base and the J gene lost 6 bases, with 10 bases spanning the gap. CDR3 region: CASSLVPGPEQYF. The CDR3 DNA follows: TGTGCCAGCAGCTTAGTCCCCGGTCCCGAGCAGTACTTC.

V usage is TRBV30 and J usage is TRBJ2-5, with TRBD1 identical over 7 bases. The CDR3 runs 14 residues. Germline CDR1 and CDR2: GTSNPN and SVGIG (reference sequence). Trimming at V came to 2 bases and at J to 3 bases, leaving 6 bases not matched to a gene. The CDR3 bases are TGTGCCTGGAGTATCGGGACAGCGAAAGAGACCCAGTACTTC. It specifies CAWSIGTAKETQYF.

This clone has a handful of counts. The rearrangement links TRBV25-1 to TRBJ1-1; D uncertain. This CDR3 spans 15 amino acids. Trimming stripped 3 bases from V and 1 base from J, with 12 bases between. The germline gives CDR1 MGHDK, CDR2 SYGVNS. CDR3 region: CASSDTRYGNTEAFF. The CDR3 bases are TGTGCCAGCAGTGACACCCGGTATGGGAACACTGAAGCTTTCTTT.

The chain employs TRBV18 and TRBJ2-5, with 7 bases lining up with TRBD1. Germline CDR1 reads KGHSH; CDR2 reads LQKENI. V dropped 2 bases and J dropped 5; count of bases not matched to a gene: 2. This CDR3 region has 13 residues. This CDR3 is CASSPYRGETQYF. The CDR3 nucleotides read TGTGCCAGCTCACCATACAGGGGTGAGACCCAGTACTTC.

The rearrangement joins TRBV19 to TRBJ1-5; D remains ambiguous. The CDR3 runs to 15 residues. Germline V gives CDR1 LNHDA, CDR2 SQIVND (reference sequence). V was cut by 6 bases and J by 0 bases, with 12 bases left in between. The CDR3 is CASRPTRNSNQPQHF. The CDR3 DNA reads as TGTGCCAGTAGACCGACCAGGAATAGCAATCAGCCCCAGCATTTT.

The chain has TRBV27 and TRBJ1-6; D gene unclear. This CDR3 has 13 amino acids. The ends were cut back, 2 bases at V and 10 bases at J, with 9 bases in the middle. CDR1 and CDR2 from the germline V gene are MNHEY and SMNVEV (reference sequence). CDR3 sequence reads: CASSLPHRSPLHF. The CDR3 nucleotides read TGTGCCAGCAGTTTACCCCACCGGTCACCCCTCCACTTT.

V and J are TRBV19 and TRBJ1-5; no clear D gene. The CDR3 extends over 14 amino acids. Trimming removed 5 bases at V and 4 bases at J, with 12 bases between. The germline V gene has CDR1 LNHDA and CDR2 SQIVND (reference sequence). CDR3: CASSLPRINQPQHF. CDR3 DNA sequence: TGTGCCAGTAGTTTGCCCAGAATTAATCAGCCCCAGCATTTT.

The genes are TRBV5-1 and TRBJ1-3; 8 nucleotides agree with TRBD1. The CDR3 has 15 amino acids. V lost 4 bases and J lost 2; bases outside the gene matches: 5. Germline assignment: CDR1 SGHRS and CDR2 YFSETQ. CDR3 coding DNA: TGCGCCAGCAGCCCTATGACAGGGGCTGGAAACACCATATATTTT. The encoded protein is CASSPMTGAGNTIYF.

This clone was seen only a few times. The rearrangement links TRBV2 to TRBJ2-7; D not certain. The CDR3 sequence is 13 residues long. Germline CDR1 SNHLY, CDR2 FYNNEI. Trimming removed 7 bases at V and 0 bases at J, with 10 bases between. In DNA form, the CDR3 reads TGTGCCAGCATGAGCTTGAGCTCCTACGAGCAGTACTTC. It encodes CASMSLSSYEQYF.

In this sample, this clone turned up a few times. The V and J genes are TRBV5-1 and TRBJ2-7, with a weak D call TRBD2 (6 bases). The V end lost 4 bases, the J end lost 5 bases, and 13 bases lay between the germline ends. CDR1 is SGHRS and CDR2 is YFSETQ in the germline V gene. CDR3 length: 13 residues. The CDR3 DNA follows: TGCGCCAGCAGCGGCGGGGCCCTCCACGAGCAGTACTTC. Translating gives CASSGGALHEQYF.

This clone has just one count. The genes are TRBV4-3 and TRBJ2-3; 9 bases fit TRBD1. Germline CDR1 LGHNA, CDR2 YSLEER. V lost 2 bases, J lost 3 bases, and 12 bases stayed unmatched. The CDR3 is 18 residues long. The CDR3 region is CASSQSPGQGSLTDTQYF. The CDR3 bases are TGCGCCAGCAGCCAATCGCCTGGACAGGGGAGTTTGACAGATACGCAGTATTTT.

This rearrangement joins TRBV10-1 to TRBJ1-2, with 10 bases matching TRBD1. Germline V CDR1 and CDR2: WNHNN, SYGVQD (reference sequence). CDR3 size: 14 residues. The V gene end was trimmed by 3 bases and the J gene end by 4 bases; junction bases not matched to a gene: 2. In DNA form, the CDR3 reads TGCGCCAGCAGTGAACGGACAGGGGGCTATGGCTACACCTTC. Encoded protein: CASSERTGGYGYTF.

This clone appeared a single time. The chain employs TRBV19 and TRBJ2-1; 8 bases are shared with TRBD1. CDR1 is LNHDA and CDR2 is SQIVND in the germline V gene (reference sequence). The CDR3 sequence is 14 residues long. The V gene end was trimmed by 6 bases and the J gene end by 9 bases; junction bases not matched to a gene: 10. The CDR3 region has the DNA TGTGCCAGTAGCCCCCAGGGGGCCGATATTGAGCAGTTCTTC. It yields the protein CASSPQGADIEQFF.

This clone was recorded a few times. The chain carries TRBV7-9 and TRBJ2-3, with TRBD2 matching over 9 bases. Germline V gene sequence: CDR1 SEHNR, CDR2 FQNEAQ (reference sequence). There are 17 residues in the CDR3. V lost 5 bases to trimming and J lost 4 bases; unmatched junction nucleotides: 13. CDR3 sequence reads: CASSPHPILAGADTQYF. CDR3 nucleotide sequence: TGTGCCAGCAGCCCCCACCCGATCTTAGCGGGGGCAGATACGCAGTATTTT.

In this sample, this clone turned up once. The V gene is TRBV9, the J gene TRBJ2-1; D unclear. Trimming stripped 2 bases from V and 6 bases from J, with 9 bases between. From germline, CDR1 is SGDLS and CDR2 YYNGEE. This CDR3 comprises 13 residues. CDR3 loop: CASSVDEVNEQFF. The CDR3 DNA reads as TGTGCCAGCAGCGTCGACGAGGTCAATGAGCAGTTCTTC.

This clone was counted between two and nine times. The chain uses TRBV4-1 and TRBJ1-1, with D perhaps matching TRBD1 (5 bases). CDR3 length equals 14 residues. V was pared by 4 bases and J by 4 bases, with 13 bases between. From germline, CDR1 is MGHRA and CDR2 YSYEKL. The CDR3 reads CASSPGRGGTEAFF. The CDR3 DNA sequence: TGCGCCAGCAGCCCCGGACGCGGGGGCACTGAAGCTTTCTTT.

The CDR3 bases are TGTGCCGTTCGGGCGGAGGCCTACAATGAGCAGTTCTTC. This gives the protein CAVRAEAYNEQFF. The gene calls are TRBV10-3 and TRBJ2-1; D is perhaps TRBD2 (5 bases). Germline CDR1 and CDR2: ENHRY and SYGVKD. The CDR3 totals 13 residues. Trimming pared 11 bases from V and 2 bases from J, leaving 13 bases between.

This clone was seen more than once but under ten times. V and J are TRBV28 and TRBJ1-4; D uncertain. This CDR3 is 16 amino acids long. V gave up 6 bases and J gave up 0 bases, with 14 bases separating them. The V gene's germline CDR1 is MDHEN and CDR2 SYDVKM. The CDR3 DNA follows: TGTGCCAGCAGGCGACGGAGGGAAGCAACTAATGAAAAACTGTTTTTT. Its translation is CASRRRREATNEKLFF.

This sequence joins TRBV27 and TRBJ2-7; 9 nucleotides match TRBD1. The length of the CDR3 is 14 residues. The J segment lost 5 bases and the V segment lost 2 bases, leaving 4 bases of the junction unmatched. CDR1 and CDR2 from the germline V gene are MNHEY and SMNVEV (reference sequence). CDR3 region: CASSLTGGFHEQYF. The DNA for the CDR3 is TGTGCCAGCAGTTTAACAGGGGGCTTCCACGAGCAGTACTTC.